This T cell receptor (beta chain) was recorded in a study of blood T cells in healthy people across ages. PCR was performed a second time for about 7 to 11 cycles using a sample-barcoded 5' primer and a J-beta primer mix. TCRdb re-called the 5' RACE reads with MiXCR, one entry per CDR3 protein. The sample carries over 750,000 distinct CDR3 sequences, roughly 25% recorded once. The CDR3 is 13 amino acids. Trimming pared 7 bases from V and 4 bases from J, leaving 11 bases between. Germline lookup yields CDR1 MNHEY and CDR2 SMNVEV (reference sequence). The data were also submitted as part of a second study, on T cells of mothers and their children.

The origin of this receptor is a boy aged 5 to 17 in good health. This chain uses TRBV27 with TRBJ2-1, with D perhaps matching TRBD1 or TRBD2 (5 bases each). The sample was blood. The CDR3 sequence is CASIGALYNEQFF. In DNA, the CDR3 is TGTGCCAGCATCGGGGCTTTATACAATGAGCAGTTCTTC.